This is a list of T cell receptor beta chains from one sample in a study of T cells after yellow fever vaccination. TCRdb passed the 5' RACE reads through MiXCR, listing each CDR3 protein once. This sample has fewer than 500,000 distinct CDR3 sequences, with roughly 20% found just once. Specimen: PBMCs, collected before the yellow fever booster vaccination. The receptors were sampled from a man in his late teens or twenties who received the YFV17D yellow fever vaccine. CDR3s include the opening cysteine and the closing phenylalanine or tryptophan. A D gene is named only where the DNA matches it firmly. Some rows have no size entry. The others give once, few or many, or a class for an expanded clone.

V	J	D	size	CDR3	DNA
TRBV29-1	TRBJ2-1	-	few	CSGDRDFYNEQFF	TGCAGCGGAGACAGGGACTTTTACAATGAGCAGTTCTTC
TRBV5-1	TRBJ2-1	-	many	CASSLSAGDDEQFF	TGCGCCAGCAGCTTGTCTGCCGGCGACGATGAGCAGTTCTTC
TRBV5-1	TRBJ1-2	-	-	CASTRDSSSYGYTF	TGCGCCAGCACAAGAGACAGCTCCAGCTATGGCTACACCTTC
TRBV5-1	TRBJ2-5	-	-	CASSLEGPRRGGTQYF	TGCGCCAGCAGCTTGGAGGGGCCGCGCAGAGGGGGGACCCAGTACTTC
TRBV5-1	TRBJ2-3	-	-	CASSFERSHTDTQYF	TGCGCCAGCAGCTTCGAGCGGAGCCACACAGATACGCAGTATTTT
TRBV21-1	TRBJ2-6	-	few	CASSAPPGPYSGANVLTF	TGTGCCAGCAGCGCACCTCCGGGTCCCTACTCTGGGGCCAACGTCCTGACTTTC
TRBV12-3/TRBV12-4	TRBJ2-7	TRBD1	few	CASSSWTGSSYEQYF	TGTGCCAGCAGTTCCTGGACAGGGAGCTCCTACGAGCAGTACTTC
TRBV5-8	TRBJ1-1	-	few	CASSLLGVDEAFF	TGTGCCAGCAGCTTGTTAGGGGTGGATGAAGCTTTCTTT
TRBV9	TRBJ2-1	TRBD2	-	CASSGRTSGGNEQFF	TGTGCCAGCAGCGGACGGACTAGCGGGGGGAATGAGCAGTTCTTC
TRBV3-1	TRBJ1-5	-	few	CASSQVPGRNQPQHF	TGTGCCAGCAGCCAAGTGCCGGGGAGGAATCAGCCCCAGCATTTT
TRBV18	TRBJ2-1	TRBD2	many	CASSPQRGDDNEQFF	TGTGCCAGCTCACCACAGCGGGGGGATGACAATGAGCAGTTCTTC
TRBV5-1	TRBJ2-3	-	-	CASSMGTPRGTDTQYF	TGCGCCAGCAGCATGGGGACACCCCGGGGCACAGATACGCAGTATTTT
TRBV9	TRBJ2-3	TRBD2	-	CASSAQVAGPRNTQYF	TGTGCCAGCAGCGCCCAGGTAGCGGGGCCCCGAAATACGCAGTATTTT
TRBV5-1	TRBJ2-3	TRBD2	-	CASSLNTFLAGYTDTQYF	TGCGCCAGCAGCTTAAACACATTTCTAGCGGGGTACACAGATACGCAGTATTTT
TRBV12-3/TRBV12-4	TRBJ1-3	TRBD1	-	CASTTTGFGNTIYF	TGTGCCAGCACAACGACAGGGTTTGGAAACACCATATATTTT
TRBV10-2	TRBJ2-3	-	-	CASARGWVDTQYF	TGCGCCAGCGCACGGGGATGGGTGGATACGCAGTATTTT
TRBV7-9	TRBJ2-5	-	-	CAIDFRDFQETQYF	TGTGCCATAGATTTTAGGGACTTTCAAGAGACCCAGTACTTC
TRBV27	TRBJ1-2	-	-	CASTDAGGGYTF	TGTGCCAGCACCGACGCAGGTGGAGGCTACACCTTC
TRBV29-1	TRBJ2-5	TRBD2	-	CSAEDGGAGETQYF	TGCAGCGCTGAGGACGGGGGGGCAGGAGAGACCCAGTACTTC
TRBV30	TRBJ1-5	TRBD1	-	CAWSVQGAGQPQHF	TGTGCCTGGAGTGTTCAGGGGGCGGGTCAGCCCCAGCATTTT
TRBV7-2	TRBJ2-1	-	few	CASSRASYNEQFF	TGTGCCAGCAGCCGGGCTAGCTACAATGAGCAGTTCTTC
TRBV12-5	TRBJ2-6	TRBD1	-	CASGLVRGLVSGANVLTF	TGTGCTAGTGGTTTGGTCAGGGGGCTGGTGAGCGGGGCCAACGTCCTGACTTTC
TRBV7-3	TRBJ2-2	-	-	CASSSNAGHLNGELFF	TGTGCCAGCAGCTCAAACGCAGGGCACCTCAACGGGGAGCTGTTTTTT
TRBV6-5	TRBJ2-5	-	-	CASSYSAGKETQYF	TGTGCCAGCAGTTACTCGGCCGGGAAAGAGACCCAGTACTTC
TRBV14	TRBJ2-7	-	few	CASSILSPPGEQYF	TGTGCCAGCAGCATCCTGTCCCCCCCGGGCGAGCAGTACTTC
TRBV7-9	TRBJ1-1	-	few	CASSSQGAGNTEAFF	TGTGCCAGCAGCTCCCAGGGCGCGGGGAACACTGAAGCTTTCTTT
TRBV12-3/TRBV12-4	TRBJ2-3	TRBD1	few	CASDTGGTDTQYF	TGTGCCAGCGACACAGGGGGCACAGATACGCAGTATTTT
TRBV11-1	TRBJ2-1	-	-	CASSLRNEQFF	TGTGCCAGCAGCTTGAGGAATGAGCAGTTCTTC
TRBV14	TRBJ1-3	-	few	CASSPRGNYGNTIYF	TGTGCCAGCAGCCCTAGAGGGAATTATGGAAACACCATATATTTT
TRBV5-1	TRBJ2-7	-	few	CASSLDPLGDDEQYF	TGCGCCAGCAGCTTGGATCCCCTCGGAGATGACGAGCAGTACTTC
TRBV9	TRBJ2-1	-	few	CASSVVAGDEQFF	TGTGCCAGCAGCGTAGTGGCTGGCGATGAGCAGTTCTTC
TRBV25-1	TRBJ2-5	-	-	CASSEYEETQYF	TGTGCCAGCAGTGAATACGAGGAGACCCAGTACTTC
TRBV29-1	TRBJ1-4	-	few	CSVGGANEKLFF	TGCAGCGTTGGGGGAGCTAATGAAAAACTGTTTTTT
TRBV11-2	TRBJ1-5	-	-	CASSLSNRNQPQHF	TGTGCCAGCAGCTTATCCAACAGAAATCAGCCCCAGCATTTT
TRBV4-1	TRBJ1-4	-	few	CASSFRTDWKEKLFF	TGCGCCAGCAGCTTTCGGACGGATTGGAAAGAAAAACTGTTTTTT
TRBV7-2	TRBJ2-1	TRBD2	many	CASSISGGIRPEQFF	TGTGCCAGCAGCATTAGCGGGGGGATCCGTCCTGAGCAGTTCTTC
TRBV20-1	TRBJ1-1	-	few	CSARVGGVDTEAFF	TGCAGTGCTAGAGTTGGAGGGGTTGACACTGAAGCTTTCTTT
TRBV29-1	TRBJ2-2	-	few	CSVEFATGELFF	TGCAGCGTTGAATTTGCCACCGGGGAGCTGTTTTTT
TRBV6-2/TRBV6-3	TRBJ1-5	-	many	CASSSPREINQPQHF	TGTGCCAGCAGTTCCCCCCGGGAGATCAATCAGCCCCAGCATTTT
TRBV7-6	TRBJ2-1	-	once	CASSLGARGGDEQFF	TGTGCCAGCAGCCTCGGGGCGCGGGGCGGGGATGAGCAGTTCTTC
TRBV7-2	TRBJ1-2	-	many	CASSLGFDYGYTF	TGTGCCAGCAGCTTAGGTTTTGACTATGGCTACACCTTC
TRBV20-1	TRBJ2-1	-	many	CSPSPRQDNEQFF	TGCAGTCCGAGCCCCCGCCAGGACAATGAGCAGTTCTTC
TRBV5-5	TRBJ1-6	-	-	CASSLEPGSSYNSPLHF	TGTGCCAGCAGCTTGGAGCCAGGGAGCTCCTATAATTCACCCCTCCACTTT
TRBV12-5	TRBJ1-2	TRBD1	-	CASGLPSRTGPNYGYTF	TGTGCTAGTGGTTTGCCCTCCCGGACAGGACCGAACTATGGCTACACCTTC
TRBV29-1	TRBJ1-2	TRBD1	-	CSVPEQGREAVPYGYTF	TGCAGCGTCCCCGAACAGGGGCGAGAAGCGGTGCCCTATGGCTACACCTTC
TRBV5-1	TRBJ1-1	-	few	CASSLEAGLGAFF	TGCGCCAGCAGCTTGGAGGCAGGGCTCGGAGCTTTCTTT
TRBV12-3/TRBV12-4	TRBJ2-1	-	-	CASSLGRSEEFF	TGTGCCAGCAGTTTAGGCCGGTCAGAGGAGTTCTTC
TRBV6-1	TRBJ2-3	TRBD2	many	CASIPVAGASADTQYF	TGTGCCAGCATCCCCGTAGCGGGGGCGAGTGCAGATACGCAGTATTTT
TRBV20-1	TRBJ2-7	-	few	CSARPGLSPYEQYF	TGCAGTGCTAGGCCGGGATTATCCCCCTACGAGCAGTACTTC
TRBV5-6	TRBJ2-2	-	many	CASSLAILGPGELFF	TGTGCCAGCAGCTTGGCCATTCTGGGTCCCGGGGAGCTGTTTTTT
TRBV15	TRBJ2-1	-	-	CATSIPEGSLKGSNEQFF	TGTGCCACCAGCATCCCTGAGGGGAGCCTAAAAGGGTCCAATGAGCAGTTCTTC
TRBV4-1	TRBJ2-1	TRBD1	-	CASSRGQAEQFF	TGCGCCAGCAGCCGAGGACAGGCAGAGCAGTTCTTC